One and the same sample provided the 27 T cell receptor beta chains below, sequenced in a study of CD8+ T cells in alopecia areata. Once RNA had been extracted, it was reverse transcribed into cDNA to act as the sequencing template. Sequencing was performed with immunoSEQ multiplex PCR; in TCRdb, only in-frame clones are kept and a portion is missing. The sample has about 190,000 clones; 50% to 60% are singletons. Treatment in this sample: oral pan-JAK inhibitor, 5-10 mg twice daily. The input for sequencing was CD4+ T cells sorted from blood, taken at week 4, from a patient treated with tofacitinib. All receptors come from a human donor with alopecia areata.

This clone was counted between two and nine times. The chain employs TRBV29-1 and TRBJ1-1; D unresolved. Germline V gene lookup returns CDR1 SQVTM and CDR2 ANQGSEA. CDR3 length: 12 amino acids. Trimming stripped 6 bases from V and 2 bases from J, with 10 bases between. For the CDR3, the DNA is TGCAGCGTCAACGACGTTAACACTGAAGCTTTCTTT. Its translation is CSVNDVNTEAFF.

In its sample, this clone was seen a few times. This chain uses TRBV29-1 with TRBJ2-3; 7 bases agree with TRBD2. The CDR3 is made up of 14 amino acids. Trimming cost V 3 bases and J 3 bases; bases outside gene matches: 6. Germline-derived CDR1 and CDR2 are SQVTM and ANQGSEA. In nucleotides, the CDR3 is TGCAGCGTTGAGGTCGGCGGGAGAACAGATACGCAGTATTTT. It codes for CSVEVGGRTDTQYF.

The chain employs TRBV27 and TRBJ2-6; D not resolved. V was cut by 3 bases and J by 0 bases, with 6 bases left in between. The CDR3 consists of 15 residues. Germline lookup yields CDR1 MNHEY and CDR2 SMNVEV (reference sequence). Here the CDR3 reads CASSFGFSGANVLTF. The CDR3 bases are TGTGCCAGCAGTTTCGGGTTCTCTGGGGCCAACGTCCTGACTTTC.

This clone was seen only a few times. The V call is TRBV25-1, the J call TRBJ2-7, with D unresolved. Trimming took off 4 bases at V and 1 base at J, with 17 bases between the two ends. The germline V gene has CDR1 MGHDK and CDR2 SYGVNS. This CDR3 comprises 16 residues. The CDR3 coding sequence is TGTGCCAGCAGTGTGAAGGGTGGCCCGAGGTCCTACGAGCAGTACTTC. This translates into CASSVKGGPRSYEQYF.

CDR3 sequence: CASAVAGEQETQYF. Written as DNA, the CDR3 is TGTGCCAGCGCAGTAGCGGGAGAACAAGAGACCCAGTACTTC. The V and J genes are TRBV4-2 and TRBJ2-5; TRBD2 matches at 9 bases. Germline lookup yields CDR1 LGHNA and CDR2 YNFKEQ. The CDR3 length is 14 residues. The V and J ends lost 8 bases and 2 bases, in that order; junction bases with no gene match: 6.

This clone was observed a handful of times. V and J are TRBV7-2 and TRBJ2-1; 9 bases map to TRBD2. The germline CDR1 and CDR2 sequences are SGHTA and FQGNSA. This CDR3 is built from 12 residues. V lost 4 bases, J lost 10 bases, and 2 bases stayed unmatched. The CDR3 DNA reads as TGTGCCAGCAGCTACACTAGCGGGGAGCAGTTCTTC. Translated, it gives CASSYTSGEQFF.

V usage is TRBV4-3 and J usage is TRBJ2-1; tentatively, D is TRBD2 (6 bases). The CDR3 has 15 amino acids. Germline V gene sequence: CDR1 LGHNA, CDR2 YSLEER. With 1 base removed from V and 8 bases from J, the gap between germline ends came to 15 bases. Here the CDR3 reads CASSQGAGPNDEQFF. In DNA, the CDR3 is TGCGCCAGCAGCCAAGGGGCGGGACCCAACGATGAGCAGTTCTTC.

J is TRBJ1-3 and V is TRBV25-1; TRBD1 agrees at 8 bases. CDR1 and CDR2 from the germline V gene are MGHDK and SYGVNS. V was pared by 5 bases and J by 4 bases, with 7 bases of the junction left unmatched. The CDR3 sequence is 15 residues long. In DNA form, the CDR3 reads TGTGCCAGCAGTCCCAGGGACAGGATCGGAAACACCATATATTTT. This encodes CASSPRDRIGNTIYF.

The chain employs TRBV29-1 and TRBJ1-1; 7 bases are a match to TRBD1. Per germline, CDR1 SQVTM and CDR2 ANQGSEA. The CDR3 loop spans 14 amino acids. V dropped 4 bases and J dropped 0; count of bases not matched to a gene: 5. As DNA, the CDR3 is TGCAGCGTTGTGAACGACAGGGTGAACACTGAAGCTTTCTTT. It yields the protein CSVVNDRVNTEAFF.

This clone was observed a handful of times. The J gene is TRBJ2-3, the V gene TRBV29-1, with D possibly matching TRBD2 (6 bases). Trimming pared 7 bases from V and 0 bases from J, leaving 17 bases between. In germline, CDR1 is SQVTM, CDR2 ANQGSEA. The CDR3 is made up of 15 amino acids. As DNA, the CDR3 is TGCAGCGCATCGAGTAGCGGAACTAGCACAGATACGCAGTATTTT. Encoded protein: CSASSSGTSTDTQYF.

This chain links TRBV9 with TRBJ1-5; D gene unclear. Germline loops: CDR1 SGDLS, CDR2 YYNGEE. Trimming stripped 0 bases from V and 3 bases from J, with 7 bases between. There are 14 residues in the CDR3. The CDR3 nucleotides are TGTGCCAGCAGCGTAGGGTCAGACAATCAGCCCCAGCATTTT. Protein: CASSVGSDNQPQHF.

The rearrangement joins TRBV6-5 to TRBJ1-1; a possible D gene is TRBD1 (5 bases). V was clipped by 5 bases and J by 3 bases, with 7 bases between them. The V gene's germline CDR1 is MNHEY and CDR2 SVGAGI. This CDR3 is 12 amino acids long. CDR3 DNA sequence: TGTGCCAGCAGTGGGGGGGACACTGAAGCTTTCTTT. Translated: CASSGGDTEAFF.

The CDR3 DNA reads TGCGCCAGCAGCTTGGAAGGCCAGGGGGTCAAAAACATTCAGTACTTC. Encoded protein: CASSLEGQGVKNIQYF. The chain combines TRBV5-1 with TRBJ2-4; 7 positions match TRBD1. Trimming removed 0 bases from V and 3 bases from J; junction bases left unmatched: 6. Germline lookup yields CDR1 SGHRS and CDR2 YFSETQ. The CDR3 sequence is 16 residues long. The full variable domain, rest sourced from reference TRBV5-1 and TRBJ2-4, is KAGVTQTPRYLIKTRGQQVTLSCSPISGHRSVSWYQQTPGQGLQFLFEYFSETQRNKGNFPGRFSGRQFSNSRSEMNVSTLELGDSALYLCASSLEGQGVKNIQYFGAGTRLSVL.

The chain uses TRBV10-3 and TRBJ2-1; 11 bases line up with TRBD1. The V and J ends lost 6 bases and 2 bases, in that order; junction bases with no gene match: 3. The V gene's germline CDR1 is ENHRY and CDR2 SYGVKD. This CDR3 contains 15 residues. The CDR3 protein is CAISRDRGTYNEQFF. The CDR3 region has the DNA TGTGCCATCAGCCGGGACAGGGGGACCTACAATGAGCAGTTCTTC.

The genes are TRBV29-1 and TRBJ1-1; 9 bases are a match to TRBD1. The CDR3 spans 15 residues. The trim removed 6 bases at V and 2 bases at J, leaving 10 bases unmatched. The V gene's germline CDR1 is SQVTM and CDR2 ANQGSEA. The CDR3 region has the DNA TGCAGCGTGAGGGGACAGGGAAAGGGTAACACTGAAGCTTTCTTT. Amino acid sequence: CSVRGQGKGNTEAFF.

The V call is TRBV15, the J call TRBJ1-2, with 9 positions matching TRBD1. The CDR3 runs 13 residues. CDR1 and CDR2 (germline): LNHNV, YYDKDF (reference sequence). V gave up 6 bases and J gave up 6 bases; unmatched junction bases: 5. The CDR3 sequence: CATSPGTGNGYTF. The CDR3, as DNA: TGTGCCACCAGTCCCGGGACAGGGAATGGCTACACCTTC.

This sequence joins TRBV7-9 and TRBJ2-7, with D uncertain. Germline CDR1 reads SEHNR; CDR2 reads FQNEAQ (reference sequence). The CDR3 extends over 16 amino acids. The ends were cut back, 1 base at V and 8 bases at J, with 21 bases in the middle. For the CDR3, the DNA is TGTGCCAGCAGCTTAGAAGCTCTCACGGCCCCGGGCCAGCAGTACTTC. Protein product: CASSLEALTAPGQQYF.

The chain joins TRBV2 to TRBJ2-6, with D possibly being TRBD1 (5 bases). The CDR3 has 16 residues. Germline values: CDR1 SNHLY, CDR2 FYNNEI. V shed 7 bases and J shed 1 base, with 14 bases lying between them. This chain's CDR3 is CASKGNWISGANVLTF. The CDR3 nucleotides are TGTGCCAGCAAGGGGAACTGGATATCTGGGGCCAACGTCCTGACTTTC.

The chain joins TRBV28 to TRBJ2-2; 8 positions match TRBD2. Trimming at V came to 6 bases and at J to 7 bases, leaving 10 bases not matched to a gene. This CDR3 spans 15 amino acids. CDR1 is MDHEN, CDR2 SYDVKM, per germline. Here the CDR3 DNA reads TGTGCCAGCAGCCCTCACGGGGGGGCTGACGGGGAGCTGTTTTTT. It is translated as CASSPHGGADGELFF.

This chain joins TRBV7-2 and TRBJ2-5, with a weak D call TRBD2 (5 bases). V was trimmed by 5 bases and J by 2 bases, leaving 12 bases between them. Per the germline V gene, CDR1 is SGHTA and CDR2 is FQGNSA. The CDR3 loop spans 14 amino acids. CDR3 protein: CASSLQLGQETQYF. The CDR3, as DNA: TGTGCCAGCAGCCTACAACTAGGACAAGAGACCCAGTACTTC.

The chain is built from TRBV6-1 and TRBJ2-7; D is undetermined. Germline CDR1 and CDR2: MNHNS and SASEGT. The CDR3 extends over 15 amino acids. Trimming cost V 2 bases and J 4 bases, with 15 bases left between them. The CDR3 sequence is CASSEIERMRYEQYF. In DNA form, the CDR3 reads TGTGCCAGCAGTGAAATCGAGAGGATGAGGTACGAGCAGTACTTC.

V gene TRBV7-3 combines with J gene TRBJ2-1; 12 bases fit TRBD2. Germline CDR1 and CDR2: SGHTA and FQGTGA. The CDR3 has 19 amino acids. V was pared by 5 bases and J by 0 bases, with 11 bases of the junction left unmatched. CDR3 residues: CASSPLGTSGPSSYNEQFF. CDR3 DNA sequence: TGTGCCAGCAGCCCCCTAGGGACTAGCGGGCCTAGCTCCTACAATGAGCAGTTCTTC. Looking up the rest from reference TRBV7-3 and TRBJ2-1 gives the full variable domain: GAGVSQTPSNKVTEKGKYVELRCDPISGHTALYWYRQSLGQGPEFLIYFQGTGAADDSGLPNDRFFAVRPEGSVSTLKIQRTERGDSAVYLCASSPLGTSGPSSYNEQFFGPGTRLTVL.

The chain is built from TRBV19 and TRBJ2-3; tentatively, D is TRBD2 (6 bases). CDR3 length: 13 amino acids. Trimming left V 3 bases short and J 5 bases short, with 9 bases between. Germline loops: CDR1 LNHDA, CDR2 SQIVND (reference sequence). DNA of the CDR3: TGTGCCAGTAGTATTGCGGGATTAGATACGCAGTATTTT. The encoded protein is CASSIAGLDTQYF.

This clone was counted only a few times. V usage is TRBV10-3 and J usage is TRBJ1-5, with D maybe TRBD1 (5 bases). From germline, CDR1 is ENHRY and CDR2 SYGVKD. There are 17 residues in the CDR3. V lost 0 bases, J lost 0 bases, and 12 bases lay in between. This CDR3 reads CAISESRLGDSNQPQHF. The CDR3 DNA is TGTGCCATCAGTGAGTCGAGGTTGGGGGATAGCAATCAGCCCCAGCATTTT.

Here the CDR3 DNA reads TGTGCCAGCAGCTCCCAGAGGTTGCGGTCCCCCACAGATACGCAGTATTTT. Its protein is CASSSQRLRSPTDTQYF. This chain links TRBV5-4 with TRBJ2-3; D not resolved. CDR3 size: 17 residues. Germline CDR1 and CDR2: SGHNT and YYREEE (reference sequence). Deletions cut 3 bases from V and 2 bases from J, with 19 bases between.

This sequence joins TRBV5-1 and TRBJ2-1, with TRBD2 matching over 10 bases. Germline V gene sequence: CDR1 SGHRS, CDR2 YFSETQ. With V trimmed by 4 bases and J by 15 bases, 16 bases remained unmatched. The CDR3 sequence is 15 residues long. This CDR3 reads CASSPTEAGGPEGFF. DNA of the CDR3: TGCGCCAGCAGCCCCACGGAAGCGGGAGGGCCAGAAGGGTTCTTC.

The chain uses TRBV30 and TRBJ2-3; 8 nucleotides match TRBD2. V shed 1 base, J shed 5 bases, and the junction held 11 bases outside the gene matches. CDR3 length equals 16 residues. CDR1 GTSNPN and CDR2 SVGIG come from the germline V gene (reference sequence). The CDR3 spells CAWSGPKSGRRDTQYF. The CDR3 DNA sequence: TGTGCCTGGAGTGGACCCAAAAGCGGGAGAAGAGATACGCAGTATTTT.